The entry below describes one T cell receptor beta chain. Its target is unknown. This specimen belongs to a study of shared clonotypes between healthy human individuals. Study-level findings and limits: Depth was large, yet rarefaction showed that sorted-subset sequencing was incomplete.

The input for sorted-subset replicate PCRs was about 210 ng DNA, tens of thousands of T cell genomes. Measured with immunoSEQ multiplex PCR; TCRdb has only the in-frame clones, and not every one. The table includes more than 1.2 million clones, 97% to 99% detected once. The clonotype originates from a man aged 25-45 years in good health. Sequencing was carried out using naive CD4+ T cells sorted from blood. As to subset: CD45RA+ positively selected.

The CDR3 bases are TGTGCCAGCAGCAAATACCCCTTAAAGCGGGAGGGCCCCCCAAGCTCCTACAATGAGCAGTTCTTC. Protein: CASSKYPLKREGPPSSYNEQFF. The rearrangement joins TRBV21-1 to TRBJ2-1; TRBD2 was called by the table and not checked on the DNA. TRBV21-1 is a pseudogene locus. The CDR3 runs to 22 residues.